Listed here are 14 T cell receptor beta chains from one sample, sequenced in a study of cytomegalovirus exposure and HLA in healthy donors. The repertoire was sequenced with immunoSEQ multiplex PCR; TCRdb's copy has only in-frame clones and lacks some. The sample yields around 150,000 clones, 88% seen once. The source material was PBMCs. Receptor source: a woman aged 18-29 years in good health and CMV-seropositive.

The chain couples TRBV5-4 to TRBJ2-2, with TRBD1 as a possible D gene (6 bases). There are 15 residues in the CDR3. The germline V gene has CDR1 SGHNT and CDR2 YYREEE (reference sequence). Deletions cut 0 bases from V and 4 bases from J, with 10 bases between. CDR3 DNA: TGTGCCAGCAGCTTGGGGGGGCGCGGCACCGGGGAGCTGTTTTTT. Its translation: CASSLGGRGTGELFF. The full variable domain, its missing parts supplied by reference TRBV5-4 and TRBJ2-2, is ETGVTQSPTHLIKTRGQQVTLRCSSQSGHNTVSWYQQALGQGPQFIFQYYREEENGRGNFPPRFSGLQFPNYSSELNVNALELDDSALYLCASSLGGRGTGELFFGEGSRLTVL.

This chain connects TRBV4-3 to TRBJ1-2; maybe TRBD1 (5 bases). The CDR3 sequence is 19 residues long. CDR1 and CDR2 from the germline V gene are LGHNA and YSLEER. Trimming removed 0 bases at V and 7 bases at J, with 27 bases between. CDR3 DNA: TGCGCCAGCAGCCAAGATGGGCCACACTATGGGACTCCCCACGGTGGCTACACCTTC. It encodes CASSQDGPHYGTPHGGYTF.

CDR3 nucleotides: TGCGCCAGCAGCAACGGGACAGGGATACAGCCCCAGCATTTT. It is translated as CASSNGTGIQPQHF. V gene TRBV5-1 combines with J gene TRBJ1-5, with 9 positions matching TRBD1. Trimming cost V 4 bases and J 7 bases; bases outside gene matches: 6. In germline, CDR1 is SGHRS, CDR2 YFSETQ. The CDR3 has 14 residues. Filled out from reference TRBV5-1 and TRBJ1-5, the complete variable domain reads KAGVTQTPRYLIKTRGQQVTLSCSPISGHRSVSWYQQTPGQGLQFLFEYFSETQRNKGNFPGRFSGRQFSNSRSEMNVSTLELGDSALYLCASSNGTGIQPQHFGDGTRLSIL.

This clone was seen a few times. The chain is built from TRBV5-4 and TRBJ2-7; TRBD2 aligns across 11 bases. From germline, CDR1 is SGHNT and CDR2 YYREEE (reference sequence). This CDR3 contains 13 residues. The V segment lost 4 bases and the J segment 10 bases; nucleotides outside the gene matches: 7. The DNA for the CDR3 is TGTGCCAGCAGCCAATTAGCGGGGGGGCCACAGTACTTC. This gives the protein CASSQLAGGPQYF.

The chain links TRBV5-1 to TRBJ2-7; TRBD1 is a possible D gene (6 bases). CDR1 and CDR2 (germline): SGHRS, YFSETQ. This CDR3 is 14 amino acids long. With 0 bases removed from V and 7 bases from J, the gap between germline ends came to 14 bases. The CDR3 here is CASSLEGGGMEQYF. CDR3 DNA: TGCGCCAGCAGCTTGGAGGGTGGGGGCATGGAGCAGTACTTC.

The chain has TRBV6-5 and TRBJ2-3, with D possibly matching TRBD2 (5 bases). V was shortened by 6 bases and J by 0 bases, with 10 bases between the two germline ends. Germline assignment: CDR1 MNHEY and CDR2 SVGAGI. The CDR3 contains 14 residues. The chain's CDR3 is CASSRRTSTDTQYF. CDR3 DNA: TGTGCCAGCAGCCGAAGGACTAGCACAGATACGCAGTATTTT.

A single count supports this clone. The rearrangement links TRBV19 to TRBJ2-1; 7 bases line up with TRBD1. The V gene end was trimmed by 4 bases and the J gene end by 0 bases; junction bases not matched to a gene: 3. Germline CDR1 is LNHDA and CDR2 is SQIVND (reference sequence). This CDR3 region has 15 residues. CDR3: CASSSRDSSYNEQFF. The CDR3 DNA reads as TGTGCCAGTAGTAGTCGGGACAGCTCCTACAATGAGCAGTTCTTC.

The rearrangement links TRBV6-5 to TRBJ2-5; 12 nucleotides agree with TRBD2. The ends lost 0 bases at V and 5 bases at J; junction bases unmatched: 4. The CDR3 totals 16 residues. Germline loops: CDR1 MNHEY, CDR2 SVGAGI. The CDR3 region is CASSYSPSGRGETQYF. DNA for the CDR3: TGTGCCAGCAGTTACTCGCCTAGCGGGAGGGGGGAGACCCAGTACTTC.

Remarks on this clone: No DNA is shown, since the ends of the CDR3 on it are uncertain; the CDR3 is the one TCRdb lists. The CDR3 loop reads CASSPVGQGTISPLHF. The V gene is TRBV21-1, the J gene TRBJ1-6; the D segment call TRBD1 is taken from the table without a DNA check. TRBV21-1 is termed a pseudogene. The CDR3 is 16 amino acids in total, end residues counted.

The CDR3 protein is CASSLSGVSYNEQFF. As DNA, the CDR3 is TGTGCCAGCAGCTTGTCAGGGGTCTCCTACAATGAGCAGTTCTTC. The chain couples TRBV6-5 to TRBJ2-1; the D gene is possibly TRBD1 (6 bases). The CDR3 runs to 15 residues. Per the germline V gene, CDR1 is MNHEY and CDR2 is SVGAGI. V lost 6 bases to trimming and J lost 0 bases, with 12 bases between them.

This chain connects TRBV28 to TRBJ1-2, with 12 bases lining up with TRBD1. Trimming removed 5 bases from V and 5 bases from J; junction bases left unmatched: 9. The CDR3 length is 16 residues. Germline V gives CDR1 MDHEN, CDR2 SYDVKM. The CDR3 is CASSGTGDRGLYGYTF. CDR3 DNA sequence: TGTGCCAGCAGTGGTACCGGGGACAGGGGGCTTTATGGCTACACCTTC.

CDR3 loop: CASSSGGLAGLSYNEQFF. CDR3 coding DNA: TGTGCCAGCAGCTCCGGGGGACTAGCGGGGCTCTCCTACAATGAGCAGTTCTTC. This chain uses TRBV7-9 with TRBJ2-1; 13 bases match TRBD2. CDR1 is SEHNR, CDR2 FQNEAQ, per germline (reference sequence). The CDR3 loop spans 18 amino acids. The V gene end was trimmed by 4 bases and the J gene end by 0 bases; junction bases not matched to a gene: 6.

The V and J genes are TRBV29-1 and TRBJ2-1; 11 positions agree with TRBD2. CDR3 length equals 17 residues. With 4 bases clipped from V and 1 base from J, the junction kept 9 bases outside the gene matches. Looked up from germline, CDR1 is SQVTM and CDR2 is ANQGSEA. In DNA, the CDR3 is TGCAGCGTTGGGTCTAGCGGGGGGCCCGGTTCCTACAATGAGCAGTTCTTC. Its translation: CSVGSSGGPGSYNEQFF.

The chain couples TRBV11-2 to TRBJ1-1; no firm D call. CDR3 length: 14 residues. V lost 5 bases to trimming and J lost 6 bases, with 16 bases between them. From germline, CDR1 is SGHAT and CDR2 FQNNGV. CDR3 in DNA: TGTGCCAGCAGCACGACTGGGTTATCTGCTGAAGCTTTCTTT. Its protein product is CASSTTGLSAEAFF.